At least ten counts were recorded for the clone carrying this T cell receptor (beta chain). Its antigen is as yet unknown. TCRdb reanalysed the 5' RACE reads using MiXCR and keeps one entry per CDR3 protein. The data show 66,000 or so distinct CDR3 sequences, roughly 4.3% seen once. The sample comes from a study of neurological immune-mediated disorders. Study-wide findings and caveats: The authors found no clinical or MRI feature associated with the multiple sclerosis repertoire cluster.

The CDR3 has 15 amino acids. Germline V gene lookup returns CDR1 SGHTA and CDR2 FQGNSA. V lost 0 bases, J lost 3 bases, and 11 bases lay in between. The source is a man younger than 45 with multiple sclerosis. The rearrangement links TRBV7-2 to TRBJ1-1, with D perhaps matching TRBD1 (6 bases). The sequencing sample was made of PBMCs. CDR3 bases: TGTGCCAGCAGCTTAGCGGCGGGGGCTCACACTGAAGCTTTCTTT. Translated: CASSLAAGAHTEAFF.